The rows below give T cell receptor beta chains drawn from one sample of a study of vaccination and CD4 T cells after COVID-19. Antigen specificity for these receptors is unknown. TCRdb re-analysed the PCR reads in MiXCR, keeping a single row per CDR3 protein. The sample lists 28,000 or so distinct CDR3 sequences; over 60% were seen once. Sequencing input: CD4+ T cells from blood, cultured in vitro. The receptors shown here come from a human donor who had recovered from COVID-19. The CDR3 runs from the conserved cysteine through the conserved F or W. The order of the fields is J gene, D gene, clone size, V gene, CDR3 protein, CDR3 DNA. A D gene is named only where the DNA matches it firmly. Size tells how often a clone was seen (once, few, many) or the class of an expanded clone, and some rows leave it out.

TRBJ1-6 | TRBD1 | NA | TRBV20-1 | CSAGQDRAYNSPLHF | TGCAGTGCTGGACAGGACAGGGCGTATAATTCACCTCTCCACTTT
TRBJ1-1 | TRBD1 | NA | TRBV23-1 | CASDRQGSAFF | TGCGCCAGCGACCGACAGGGCAGTGCTTTCTTT
TRBJ1-5 | NA | NA | TRBV27 | CASSYTFTGRNQPQHF | TGTGCCAGCAGTTACACTTTTACAGGCCGCAATCAGCCCCAGCATTTT
TRBJ2-1 | NA | few | TRBV15 | CATSRVPSGEQFF | TGTGCCACCAGCAGAGTTCCATCTGGTGAGCAGTTCTTC
TRBJ1-6 | NA | few | TRBV5-6 | CASSLNSLYNSPLHF | TGTGCCAGCAGCTTAAACAGTTTGTATAATTCACCCCTCCACTTT
TRBJ1-6 | NA | NA | TRBV4-3 | CASSHIDGSSYNSPLHF | TGCGCCAGCAGCCACATTGACGGGAGCTCCTATAATTCACCCCTCCACTTT
TRBJ1-2 | TRBD1 | NA | TRBV28 | CASSSPGQTNYGYTF | TGTGCCAGCAGTTCTCCGGGACAGACCAACTATGGCTACACCTTC
TRBJ1-1 | TRBD1 | NA | TRBV20-1 | CSAPDRGGANTEAFF | TGCAGTGCACCGGACAGGGGCGGCGCGAACACTGAAGCTTTCTTT
TRBJ1-6 | NA | few | TRBV6-2/TRBV6-3 | CASRWRLNSPLHF | TGTGCTTCCAGATGGAGGCTCAATTCACCCCTCCACTTT
TRBJ2-2 | TRBD2 | NA | TRBV7-2 | CASSLGLAGGFTGELFF | TGTGCCAGCAGTTTGGGACTAGCGGGAGGCTTCACCGGGGAGCTGTTTTTT
TRBJ1-2 | NA | NA | TRBV7-9 | CATNRVVDGYTF | TGTGCCACAAACAGGGTCGTCGATGGCTACACCTTC
TRBJ2-1 | TRBD2 | NA | TRBV24-1 | CATSSVSGKAMKQFF | TGTGCCACCAGTTCCGTTAGCGGGAAGGCAATGAAGCAGTTCTTC
TRBJ1-6 | NA | NA | TRBV2 | CASSKQMGYNSPLHF | TGTGCCAGCAGTAAACAGATGGGTTATAATTCACCCCTCCACTTT
TRBJ2-3 | NA | NA | TRBV27 | CASSAGLGTDTQYF | TGTGCCAGCAGTGCCGGACTTGGGACAGATACGCAGTATTTT
TRBJ2-5 | NA | NA | TRBV7-7 | CASSLEDLQTQYF | TGTGCTAGCAGCCTGGAAGACTTGCAGACCCAGTACTTC
TRBJ2-5 | TRBD2 | NA | TRBV5-1 | CASSLAPSGRGETQYF | TGCGCCAGCAGCTTGGCTCCTAGCGGGAGAGGGGAGACCCAGTACTTC
TRBJ1-4 | NA | NA | TRBV25-1 | CASRGEGEKLFF | TGTGCCAGCAGGGGTGAGGGAGAAAAACTGTTTTTT
TRBJ2-2 | NA | NA | TRBV12-3/TRBV12-4 | CASSPPGPGELFF | TGTGCCAGCAGCCCGCCCGGCCCCGGGGAGCTGTTTTTT
TRBJ1-6 | TRBD1 | few | TRBV19 | CASTSGTGSSPLHF | TGTGCCAGTACCTCCGGGACAGGATCATCACCCCTCCACTTT
TRBJ2-3 | NA | NA | TRBV4-1 | CASSLRAQSGDTQYF | TGCGCCAGCAGCCTCCGGGCGCAATCGGGAGATACGCAGTATTTT
TRBJ2-7 | NA | NA | TRBV15 | CATSRDRYGAYEQYF | TGTGCCACCAGCAGAGATCGTTACGGGGCTTACGAGCAGTACTTC
TRBJ1-2 | TRBD1 | NA | TRBV6-1 | CASTQSGGYGYTF | TGTGCCAGCACCCAATCAGGGGGATACGGCTACACCTTC
TRBJ2-7 | TRBD2 | few | TRBV15 | CATSRGGGSSYEQYF | TGTGCCACCAGCAGAGGCGGCGGGAGCTCCTACGAGCAGTACTTC
TRBJ2-6 | NA | NA | TRBV27 | CASSFGRFAGANVLTF | TGTGCCAGCAGTTTCGGAAGGTTCGCCGGGGCCAACGTCCTGACTTTC
TRBJ2-3 | TRBD2 | NA | TRBV7-2 | CASAGTSGADTQYF | TGTGCCAGCGCGGGGACTAGCGGGGCGGATACGCAGTATTTT
TRBJ1-1 | TRBD1 | NA | TRBV4-1 | CASSQAGTGGPNTEAFF | TGCGCCAGCAGCCAAGCCGGGACAGGGGGGCCGAACACTGAAGCTTTCTTT
TRBJ1-5 | NA | NA | TRBV6-2/TRBV6-3 | CASSYAAYNQPQHF | TGTGCCAGCAGTTACGCGGCTTACAATCAGCCCCAGCATTTT